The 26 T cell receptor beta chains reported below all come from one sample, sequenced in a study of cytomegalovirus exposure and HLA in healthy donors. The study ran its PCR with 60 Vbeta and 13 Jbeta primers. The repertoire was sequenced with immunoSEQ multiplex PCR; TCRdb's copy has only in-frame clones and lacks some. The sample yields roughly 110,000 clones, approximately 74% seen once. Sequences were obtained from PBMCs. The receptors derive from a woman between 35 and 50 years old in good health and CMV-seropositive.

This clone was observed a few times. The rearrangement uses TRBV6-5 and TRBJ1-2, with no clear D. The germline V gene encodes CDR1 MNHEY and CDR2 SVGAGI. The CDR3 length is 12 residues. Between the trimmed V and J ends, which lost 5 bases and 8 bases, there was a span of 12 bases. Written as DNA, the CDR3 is TGTGCCAGCAGTCAGTCGGGGTTCGGCTACACCTTC. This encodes CASSQSGFGYTF.

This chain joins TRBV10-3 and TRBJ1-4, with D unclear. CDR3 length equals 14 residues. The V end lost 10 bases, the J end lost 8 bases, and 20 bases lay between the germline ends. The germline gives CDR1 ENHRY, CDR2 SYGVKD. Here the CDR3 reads CATSLEPRREKLFF. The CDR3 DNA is TGTGCCACCTCGCTCGAGCCCAGGAGGGAAAAACTGTTTTTT.

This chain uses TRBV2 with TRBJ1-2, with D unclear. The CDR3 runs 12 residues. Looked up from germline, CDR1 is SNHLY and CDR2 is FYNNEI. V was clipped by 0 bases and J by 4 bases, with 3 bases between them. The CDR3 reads CASSEAAYGYTF. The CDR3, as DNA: TGTGCCAGCAGTGAAGCGGCCTATGGCTACACCTTC. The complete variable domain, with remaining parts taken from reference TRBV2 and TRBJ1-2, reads EPEVTQTPSHQVTQMGQEVILRCVPISNHLYFYWYRQILGQKVEFLVSFYNNEISEKSEIFDDQFSVERPDGSNFTLKIRSTKLEDSAMYFCASSEAAYGYTFGSGTRLTVV.

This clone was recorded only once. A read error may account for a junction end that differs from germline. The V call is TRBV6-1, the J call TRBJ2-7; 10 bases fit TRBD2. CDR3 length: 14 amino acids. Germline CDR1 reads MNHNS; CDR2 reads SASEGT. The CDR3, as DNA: TGTGCCAGCAGAGAAGCGGGGGGGCCCCACGAGCAGTACTTC. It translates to CASREAGGPHEQYF.

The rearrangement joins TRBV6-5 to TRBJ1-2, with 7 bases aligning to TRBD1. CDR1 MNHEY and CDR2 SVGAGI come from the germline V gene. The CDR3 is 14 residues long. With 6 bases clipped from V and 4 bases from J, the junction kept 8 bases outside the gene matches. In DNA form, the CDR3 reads TGTGCCAGCAGAGGTGCAGGGGGTGGCTATGGCTACACCTTC. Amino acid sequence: CASRGAGGGYGYTF.

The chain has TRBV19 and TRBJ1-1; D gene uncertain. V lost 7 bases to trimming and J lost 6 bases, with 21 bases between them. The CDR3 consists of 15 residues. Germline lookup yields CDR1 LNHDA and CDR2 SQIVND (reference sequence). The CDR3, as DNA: TGTGCCAGTATAGTAGTCTGGAGCGCTGGGTCTGAAGCTTTCTTT. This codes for CASIVVWSAGSEAFF.

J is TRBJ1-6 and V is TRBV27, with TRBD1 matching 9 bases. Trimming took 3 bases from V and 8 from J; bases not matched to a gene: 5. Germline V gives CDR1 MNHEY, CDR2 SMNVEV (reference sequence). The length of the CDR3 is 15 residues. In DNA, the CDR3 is TGTGCCAGCAGTTTCTGGGGACAGGGCTATTCACCCCTCCACTTT. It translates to CASSFWGQGYSPLHF.

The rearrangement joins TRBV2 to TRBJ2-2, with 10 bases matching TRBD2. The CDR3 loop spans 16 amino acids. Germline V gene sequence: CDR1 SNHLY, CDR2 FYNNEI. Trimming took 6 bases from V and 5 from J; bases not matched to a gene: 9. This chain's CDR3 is CASRTGTSAGTGELFF. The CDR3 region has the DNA TGTGCCAGCAGGACGGGGACTAGCGCAGGGACCGGGGAGCTGTTTTTT.

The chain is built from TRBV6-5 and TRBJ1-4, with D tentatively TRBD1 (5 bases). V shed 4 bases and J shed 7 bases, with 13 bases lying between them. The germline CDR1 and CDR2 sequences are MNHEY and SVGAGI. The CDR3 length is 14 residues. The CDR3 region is CASSLQGLGEKLFF. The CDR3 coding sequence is TGTGCCAGCAGTTTGCAGGGACTTGGTGAAAAACTGTTTTTT.

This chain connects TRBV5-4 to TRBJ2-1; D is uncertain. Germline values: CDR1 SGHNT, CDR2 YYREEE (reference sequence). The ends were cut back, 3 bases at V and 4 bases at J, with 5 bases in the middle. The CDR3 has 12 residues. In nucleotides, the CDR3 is TGTGCCAGCAGCTCCACTTACAATGAGCAGTTCTTC. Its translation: CASSSTYNEQFF.

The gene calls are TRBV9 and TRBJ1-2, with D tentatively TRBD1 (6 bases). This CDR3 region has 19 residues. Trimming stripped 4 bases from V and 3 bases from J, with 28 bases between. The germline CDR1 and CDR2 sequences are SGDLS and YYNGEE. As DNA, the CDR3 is TGTGCCAGCAGCTCCCCCAGAGGTGGATCCGGGACAACCTACTATGGCTACACCTTC. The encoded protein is CASSSPRGGSGTTYYGYTF. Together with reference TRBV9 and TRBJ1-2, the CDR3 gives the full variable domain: DSGVTQTPKHLITATGQRVTLRCSPRSGDLSVYWYQQSLDQGLQFLIQYYNGEERAKGNILERFSAQQFPDLHSELNLSSLELGDSALYFCASSSPRGGSGTTYYGYTFGSGTRLTVV.

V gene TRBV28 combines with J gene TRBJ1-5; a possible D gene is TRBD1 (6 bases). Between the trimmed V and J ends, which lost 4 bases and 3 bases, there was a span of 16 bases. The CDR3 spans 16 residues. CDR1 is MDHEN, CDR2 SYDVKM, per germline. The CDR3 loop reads CASSYWGGQDNQPQHF. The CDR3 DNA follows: TGTGCCAGCAGTTACTGGGGGGGGCAGGACAATCAGCCCCAGCATTTT.

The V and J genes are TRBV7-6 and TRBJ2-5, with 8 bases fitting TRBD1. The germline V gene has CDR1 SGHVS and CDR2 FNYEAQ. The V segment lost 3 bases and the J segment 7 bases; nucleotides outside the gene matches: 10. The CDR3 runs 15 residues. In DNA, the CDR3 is TGTGCCAGCAGCTTGACCCGGGACAGGATGGGGACCCAGTACTTC. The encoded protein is CASSLTRDRMGTQYF.

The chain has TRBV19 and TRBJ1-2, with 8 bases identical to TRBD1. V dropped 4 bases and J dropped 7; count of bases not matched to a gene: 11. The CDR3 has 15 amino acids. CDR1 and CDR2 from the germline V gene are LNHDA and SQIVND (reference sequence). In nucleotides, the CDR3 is TGTGCCAGTAGTAGATCCGGGACAGGAGTATTTGGCTACACCTTC. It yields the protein CASSRSGTGVFGYTF.

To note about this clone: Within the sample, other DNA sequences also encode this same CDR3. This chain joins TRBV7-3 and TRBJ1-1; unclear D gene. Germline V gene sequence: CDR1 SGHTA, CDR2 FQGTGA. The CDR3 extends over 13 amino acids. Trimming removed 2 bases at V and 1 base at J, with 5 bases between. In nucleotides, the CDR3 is TGTGCCAGCAGCTTACAGGAGAACACTGAAGCTTTCTTT. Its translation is CASSLQENTEAFF.

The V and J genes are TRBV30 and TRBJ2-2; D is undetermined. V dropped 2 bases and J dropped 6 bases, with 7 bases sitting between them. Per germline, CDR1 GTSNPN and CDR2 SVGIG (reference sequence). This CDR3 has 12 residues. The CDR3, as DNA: TGTGCCTGGAGTCGGCGGCCCGGGGAGCTGTTTTTT. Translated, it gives CAWSRRPGELFF.

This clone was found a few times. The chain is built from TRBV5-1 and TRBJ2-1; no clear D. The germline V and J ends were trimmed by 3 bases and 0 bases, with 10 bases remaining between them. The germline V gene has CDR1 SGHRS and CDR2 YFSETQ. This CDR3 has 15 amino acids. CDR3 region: CASSSSLSSYNEQFF. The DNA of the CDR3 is TGCGCCAGCAGCTCCTCGCTCAGCTCCTACAATGAGCAGTTCTTC. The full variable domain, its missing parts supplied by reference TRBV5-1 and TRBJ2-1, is KAGVTQTPRYLIKTRGQQVTLSCSPISGHRSVSWYQQTPGQGLQFLFEYFSETQRNKGNFPGRFSGRQFSNSRSEMNVSTLELGDSALYLCASSSSLSSYNEQFFGPGTRLTVL.

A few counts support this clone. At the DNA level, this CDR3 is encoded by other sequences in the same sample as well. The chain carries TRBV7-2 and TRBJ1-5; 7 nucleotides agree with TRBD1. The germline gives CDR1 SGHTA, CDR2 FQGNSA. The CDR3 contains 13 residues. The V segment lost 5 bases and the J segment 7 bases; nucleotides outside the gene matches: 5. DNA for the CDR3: TGTGCCAGCAGCCCGACAGGGAACCAGCCCCAGCATTTT. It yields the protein CASSPTGNQPQHF.

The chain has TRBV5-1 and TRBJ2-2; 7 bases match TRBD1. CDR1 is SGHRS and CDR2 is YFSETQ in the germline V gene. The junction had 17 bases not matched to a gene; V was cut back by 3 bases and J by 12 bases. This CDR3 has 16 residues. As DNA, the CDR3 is TGCGCCAGCAGCTCCAACCCGGGACAGCGAAGAGAGAAGCTGTTTTTT. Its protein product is CASSSNPGQRREKLFF.

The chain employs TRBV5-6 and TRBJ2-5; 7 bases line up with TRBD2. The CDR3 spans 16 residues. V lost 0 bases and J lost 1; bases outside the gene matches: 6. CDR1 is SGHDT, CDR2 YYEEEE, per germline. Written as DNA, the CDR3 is TGTGCCAGCAGCTTGGAGGCTAGCGGACTCCAAGAGACCCAGTACTTC. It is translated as CASSLEASGLQETQYF. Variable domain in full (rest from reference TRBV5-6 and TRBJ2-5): DAGVTQSPTHLIKTRGQQVTLRCSPKSGHDTVSWYQQALGQGPQFIFQYYEEEERQRGNFPDRFSGHQFPNYSSELNVNALLLGDSALYLCASSLEASGLQETQYFGPGTRLLVL.

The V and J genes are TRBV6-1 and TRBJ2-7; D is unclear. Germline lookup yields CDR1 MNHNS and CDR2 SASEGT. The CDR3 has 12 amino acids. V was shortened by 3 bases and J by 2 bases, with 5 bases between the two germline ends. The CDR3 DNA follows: TGTGCCAGCAGTGAGCGGACCTACGAGCAGTACTTC. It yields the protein CASSERTYEQYF.

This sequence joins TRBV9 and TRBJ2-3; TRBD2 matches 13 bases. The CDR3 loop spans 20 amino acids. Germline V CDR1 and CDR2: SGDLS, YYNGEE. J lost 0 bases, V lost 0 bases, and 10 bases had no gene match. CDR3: CASSVDGPGTSGASTDTQYF. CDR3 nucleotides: TGTGCCAGCAGCGTAGACGGTCCCGGGACTAGCGGGGCTAGCACAGATACGCAGTATTTT.

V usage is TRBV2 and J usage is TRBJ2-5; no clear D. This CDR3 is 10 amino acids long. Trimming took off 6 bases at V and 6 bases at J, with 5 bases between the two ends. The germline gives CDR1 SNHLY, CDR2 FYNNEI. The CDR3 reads CASRAQTQYF. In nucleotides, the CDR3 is TGTGCCAGCAGGGCCCAGACCCAGTACTTC.

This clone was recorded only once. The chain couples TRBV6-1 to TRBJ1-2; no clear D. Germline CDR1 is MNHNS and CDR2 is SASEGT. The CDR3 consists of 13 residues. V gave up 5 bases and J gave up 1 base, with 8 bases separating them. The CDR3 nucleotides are TGTGCCAGCAGTCCAACAGTTAACTATGGCTACACCTTC. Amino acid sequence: CASSPTVNYGYTF.

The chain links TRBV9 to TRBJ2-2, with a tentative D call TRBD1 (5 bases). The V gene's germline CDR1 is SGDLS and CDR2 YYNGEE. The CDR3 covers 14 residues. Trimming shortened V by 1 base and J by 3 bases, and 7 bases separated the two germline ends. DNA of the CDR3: TGTGCCAGCAGCGTATCAGGGCACACCGGGGAGCTGTTTTTT. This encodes CASSVSGHTGELFF. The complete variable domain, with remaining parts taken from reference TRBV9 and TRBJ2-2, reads DSGVTQTPKHLITATGQRVTLRCSPRSGDLSVYWYQQSLDQGLQFLIQYYNGEERAKGNILERFSAQQFPDLHSELNLSSLELGDSALYFCASSVSGHTGELFFGEGSRLTVL.

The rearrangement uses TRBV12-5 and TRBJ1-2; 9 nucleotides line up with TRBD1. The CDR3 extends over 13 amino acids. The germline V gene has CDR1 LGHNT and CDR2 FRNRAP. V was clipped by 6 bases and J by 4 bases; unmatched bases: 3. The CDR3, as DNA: TGTGCTAGTGGCCCGGGACAGGGCTATGGCTACACCTTC. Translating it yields CASGPGQGYGYTF.